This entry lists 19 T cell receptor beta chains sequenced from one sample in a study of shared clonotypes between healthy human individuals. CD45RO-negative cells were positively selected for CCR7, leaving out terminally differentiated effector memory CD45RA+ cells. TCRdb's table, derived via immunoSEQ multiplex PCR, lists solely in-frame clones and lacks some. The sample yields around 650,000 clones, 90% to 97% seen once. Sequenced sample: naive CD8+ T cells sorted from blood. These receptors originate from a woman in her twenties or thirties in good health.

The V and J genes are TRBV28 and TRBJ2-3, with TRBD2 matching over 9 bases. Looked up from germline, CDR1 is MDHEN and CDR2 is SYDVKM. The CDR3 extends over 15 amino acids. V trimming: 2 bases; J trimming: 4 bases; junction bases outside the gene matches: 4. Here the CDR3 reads CASSLKREAADTQYF. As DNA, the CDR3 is TGTGCCAGCAGTTTAAAGCGGGAGGCGGCAGATACGCAGTATTTT. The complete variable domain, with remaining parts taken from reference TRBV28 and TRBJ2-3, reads DVKVTQSSRYLVKRTGEKVFLECVQDMDHENMFWYRQDPGLGLRLIYFSYDVKMKEKGDIPEGYSVSREKKERFSLILESASTNQTSMYLCASSLKREAADTQYFGPGTRLTVL.

The CDR3: CAWGPGELFF. The CDR3 region has the DNA TGTGCCTGGGGACCCGGGGAGCTGTTTTTT. This sequence joins TRBV30 and TRBJ2-2; D gene uncertain. The CDR3 runs to 10 residues. The V gene's germline CDR1 is GTSNPN and CDR2 SVGIG (reference sequence). V was cut by 5 bases and J by 6 bases, with 4 bases left in between. Together with reference TRBV30 and TRBJ2-2, the CDR3 gives the full variable domain: SQTIHQWPATLVQPVGSPLSLECTVEGTSNPNLYWYRQAAGRGLQLLFYSVGIGQISSEVPQNLSASRPQDRQFILSSKKLLLSDSGFYLCAWGPGELFFGEGSRLTVL.

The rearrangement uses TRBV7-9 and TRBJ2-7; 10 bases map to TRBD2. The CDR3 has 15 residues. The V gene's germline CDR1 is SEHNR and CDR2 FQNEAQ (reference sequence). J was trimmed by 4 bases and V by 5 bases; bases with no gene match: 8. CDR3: CASSTEPGLAYEQYF. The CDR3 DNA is TGTGCCAGCAGCACTGAGCCGGGACTAGCGTACGAGCAGTACTTC.

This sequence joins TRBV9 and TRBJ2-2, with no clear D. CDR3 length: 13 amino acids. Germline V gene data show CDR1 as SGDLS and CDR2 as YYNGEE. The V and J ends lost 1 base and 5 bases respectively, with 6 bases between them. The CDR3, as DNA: TGTGCCAGCAGCGTAATGGGGACCGGGGAGCTGTTTTTT. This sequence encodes CASSVMGTGELFF.

CDR3 bases: TGCGCCAGCAGCAAAGGACAGGGGGCGCGGTACGAGCAGTACTTC. It is translated as CASSKGQGARYEQYF. The chain employs TRBV4-1 and TRBJ2-7; 11 bases line up with TRBD1. This CDR3 is built from 15 residues. The ends lost 5 bases at V and 4 bases at J; junction bases unmatched: 7. CDR1 and CDR2 (germline): MGHRA, YSYEKL.

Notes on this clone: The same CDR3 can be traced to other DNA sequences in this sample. The CDR3 region is CASSQLPYNEQFF. The CDR3 region has the DNA TGTGCCAGCAGCCAACTTCCCTACAATGAGCAGTTCTTC. The chain carries TRBV14 and TRBJ2-1; D gene ambiguous. With 2 bases removed from V and 2 bases from J, the gap between germline ends came to 4 bases. Germline CDR1 and CDR2: SGHDN and FVKESK. This CDR3 spans 13 amino acids.

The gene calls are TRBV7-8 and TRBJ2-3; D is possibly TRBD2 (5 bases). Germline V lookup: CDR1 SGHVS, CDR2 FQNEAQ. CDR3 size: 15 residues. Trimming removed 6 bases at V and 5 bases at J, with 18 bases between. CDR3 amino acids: CASSDPLWAGDTQYF. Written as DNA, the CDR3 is TGTGCCAGCAGTGACCCCCTGTGGGCGGGAGATACGCAGTATTTT.

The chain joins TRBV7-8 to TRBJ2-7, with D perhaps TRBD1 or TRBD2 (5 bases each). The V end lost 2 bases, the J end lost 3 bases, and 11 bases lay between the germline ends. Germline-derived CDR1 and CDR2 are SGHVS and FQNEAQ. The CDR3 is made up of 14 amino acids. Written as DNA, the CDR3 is TGTGCCAGCAGCTTACCGGGACGGATCTACGAGCAGTACTTC. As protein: CASSLPGRIYEQYF.

The CDR3 DNA is TGTGCCAGCAGCTGGGCGCCGGGAGATAACAATGAGCAGTTCTTC. Its translation is CASSWAPGDNNEQFF. V usage is TRBV28 and J usage is TRBJ2-1; TRBD2 might be the D (6 bases). The CDR3 runs 15 residues. Germline CDR1 and CDR2: MDHEN and SYDVKM. Trimming removed 6 bases at V and 5 bases at J, with 17 bases between.

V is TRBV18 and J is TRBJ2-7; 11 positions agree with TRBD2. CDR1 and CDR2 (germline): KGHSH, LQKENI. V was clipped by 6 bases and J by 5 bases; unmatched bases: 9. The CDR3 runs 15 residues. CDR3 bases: TGTGCCAGCTCGCCAGCCGGGACTAGCGGAAACGAGCAGTACTTC. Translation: CASSPAGTSGNEQYF.

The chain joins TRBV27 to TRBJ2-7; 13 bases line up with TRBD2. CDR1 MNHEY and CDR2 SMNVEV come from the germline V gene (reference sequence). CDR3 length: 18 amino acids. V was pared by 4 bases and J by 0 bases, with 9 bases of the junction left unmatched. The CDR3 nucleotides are TGTGCCAGCAGTTACTCGGGACTAGCGGGAACGAGCTCCTACGAGCAGTACTTC. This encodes CASSYSGLAGTSSYEQYF.

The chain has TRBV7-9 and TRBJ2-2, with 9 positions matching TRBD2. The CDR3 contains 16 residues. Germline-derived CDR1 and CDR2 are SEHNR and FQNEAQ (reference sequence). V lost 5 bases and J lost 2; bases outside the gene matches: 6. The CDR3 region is CASSNRLAENTGELFF. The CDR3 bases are TGTGCCAGCAGCAACCGACTAGCGGAAAACACCGGGGAGCTGTTTTTT.

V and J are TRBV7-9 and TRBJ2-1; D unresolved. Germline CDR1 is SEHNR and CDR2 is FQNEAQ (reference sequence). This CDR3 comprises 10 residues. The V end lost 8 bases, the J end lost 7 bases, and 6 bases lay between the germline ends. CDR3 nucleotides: TGTGCCAGCGGAATGAATGAGCAGTTCTTC. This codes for CASGMNEQFF.

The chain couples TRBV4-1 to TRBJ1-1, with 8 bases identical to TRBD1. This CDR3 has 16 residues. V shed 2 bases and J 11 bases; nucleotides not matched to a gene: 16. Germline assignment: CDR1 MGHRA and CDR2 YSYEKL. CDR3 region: CASSQTNRDRQLYAFF. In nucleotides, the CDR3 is TGCGCCAGCAGCCAAACTAACCGGGACAGGCAGTTATATGCTTTCTTT.

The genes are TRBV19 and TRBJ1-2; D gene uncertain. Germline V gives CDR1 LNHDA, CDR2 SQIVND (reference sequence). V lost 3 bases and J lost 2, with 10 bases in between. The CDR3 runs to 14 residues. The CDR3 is CASSIFASNYGYTF. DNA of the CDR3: TGTGCCAGTAGTATTTTTGCCAGCAACTATGGCTACACCTTC.

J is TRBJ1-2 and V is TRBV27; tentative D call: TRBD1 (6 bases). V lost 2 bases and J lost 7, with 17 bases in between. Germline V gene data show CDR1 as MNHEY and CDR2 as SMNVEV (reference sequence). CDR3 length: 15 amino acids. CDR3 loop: CASSLVGGGIGGYTF. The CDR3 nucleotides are TGTGCCAGCAGTTTAGTGGGGGGCGGGATCGGTGGCTACACCTTC.

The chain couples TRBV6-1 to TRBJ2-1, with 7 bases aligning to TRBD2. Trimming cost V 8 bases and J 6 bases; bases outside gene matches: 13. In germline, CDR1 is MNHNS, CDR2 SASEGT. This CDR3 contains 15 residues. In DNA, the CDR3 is TGTGCCAGCTATATTACAGAGGGACTAACCAATGAGCAGTTCTTC. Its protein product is CASYITEGLTNEQFF.

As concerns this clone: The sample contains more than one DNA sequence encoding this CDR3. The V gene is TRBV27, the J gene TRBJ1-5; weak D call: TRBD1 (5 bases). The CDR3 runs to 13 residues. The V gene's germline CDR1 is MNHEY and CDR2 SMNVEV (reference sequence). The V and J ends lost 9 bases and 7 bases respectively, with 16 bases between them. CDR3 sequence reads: CASRGGTGQPQHF. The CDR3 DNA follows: TGTGCCAGTCGGGGGGGGACGGGACAGCCCCAGCATTTT.

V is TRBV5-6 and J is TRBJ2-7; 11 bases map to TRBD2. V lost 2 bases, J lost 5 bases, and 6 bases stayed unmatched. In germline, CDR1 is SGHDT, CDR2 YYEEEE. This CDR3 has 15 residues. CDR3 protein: CASSLLAGAVHEQYF. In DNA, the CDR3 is TGTGCCAGCAGCTTACTAGCGGGAGCTGTACACGAGCAGTACTTC.